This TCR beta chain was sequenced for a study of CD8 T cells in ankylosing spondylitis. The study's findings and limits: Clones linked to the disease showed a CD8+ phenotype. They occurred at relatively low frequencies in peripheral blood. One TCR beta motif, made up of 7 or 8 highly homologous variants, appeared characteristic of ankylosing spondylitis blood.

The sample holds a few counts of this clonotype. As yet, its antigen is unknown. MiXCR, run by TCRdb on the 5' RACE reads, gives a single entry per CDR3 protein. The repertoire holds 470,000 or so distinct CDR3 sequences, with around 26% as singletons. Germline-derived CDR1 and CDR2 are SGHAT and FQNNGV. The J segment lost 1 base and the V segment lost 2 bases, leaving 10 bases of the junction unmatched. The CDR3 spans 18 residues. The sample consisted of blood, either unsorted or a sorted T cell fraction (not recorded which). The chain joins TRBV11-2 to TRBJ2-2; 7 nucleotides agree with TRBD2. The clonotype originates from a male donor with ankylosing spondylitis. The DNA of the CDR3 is TGTGCCAGCAGCTTAAGGGCGGGGACTACCATGAACACCGGGGAGCTGTTTTTT. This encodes CASSLRAGTTMNTGELFF.